This T cell receptor beta chain was retrieved from a study of OX40 agonist ivuxolimab in advanced cancers. This CDR3 has 13 residues. Germline CDR1 reads SGHTA; CDR2 reads FQGTGA. V gave up 3 bases and J gave up 0 bases, with 5 bases separating them. Measured with immunoSEQ multiplex PCR; TCRdb has only the in-frame clones, and not every one. In the table there are about 24,000 clones, around nine tenths of which are singletons. The chain uses TRBV7-3 and TRBJ1-1, with D hard to call. The sequences come from CD4+ or CD8+ T cells sorted from blood, collected in a trial of the OX40 agonist ivuxolimab. The receptor's source is an adult with an advanced solid tumor such as melanoma, head and neck, liver or kidney cancer. For the CDR3, the DNA is TGTGCCAGCAGCTTGACCATGAACACTGAAGCTTTCTTT. As protein: CASSLTMNTEAFF.